This T cell receptor (beta chain) was profiled in a study of tumor-infiltrating lymphocytes in primary liver carcinoma listed by TCRdb under 2017. About the investigation overall: Surgical resection was performed in China between late 2015 and early 2016 on several patients with histopathologically diagnosed primary liver carcinoma. Of the five patients (three men and two women, aged 30 to 69 years), four had hepatocellular carcinoma and one had combined HCC and intrahepatic cholangiocarcinoma. The five patients had tumors of stage T1-T3 N0M0, with maximum diameters ranging from about 4.2 to 11 cm. Roughly 3.5 to 7.5 million productive TCRbeta reads were obtained per sample, and no significant difference in read depth was found between tissue types. TCRbeta repertoire sequencing, expression microarrays and whole-exome sequencing were combined in the study across five regions of each liver tumor, with adjacent normal tissue and blood also included. A total of approximately 35 specimens from 5 patients underwent TCRbeta repertoire sequencing, comprising 25 or so tumor regions, 5 adjacent noncancerous liver tissues and 5 peripheral blood samples. High reproducibility was observed for the technical replicate repertoires, with mean shared-clone rates about 0.92 and correlation coefficients above 0.95.

On this clonotype: The clone's antigen remains unknown. A much larger clone sits a single nucleotide away, making a read error possible.

V lost 11 bases and J lost 2 bases, and the count of bases not matched to a germline gene is 12. From the germline V gene (reference sequence), CDR1 is MNHNY and CDR2 is SVGAGI. The CDR3 runs 15 residues from the cysteine to the phenylalanine. Only CDR3 DNA is held: 45 bases, read in frame from base 1. A constant-region primer and ProtoScript II reverse transcriptase were used to reverse-transcribe TCRbeta-specific cDNA from 500 ng total RNA. The TCRbeta libraries were prepared through three rounds of nested multiplex PCR following a slightly modified ARM-PCR procedure. Each of the first two PCR rounds ran for 10 cycles and used multiplex TRBV1-TRBV30 forward primers together with a Cbeta reverse primer. Sample barcodes and Illumina adapters were attached in a final 25-cycle PCR using Deep VentR polymerase. Before sequencing, amplicons of 200-500 bp were purified from gel using a QIAquick gel extraction kit. The TCRbeta amplicons were sequenced with 250-bp paired-end reads on an Illumina HiSeq 2500. Under the source paper's analysis protocol: To recover full CDR3 sequences, reads were quality-trimmed using Trimmomatic v0.33 and paired reads were then merged using FLASH v1.2.11. V, D and J germline segments were assigned to the rearranged TCRbeta sequences using MiGEC v1.2.1b. Clonotype statistics, along with Shannon-Wiener diversity indices, were calculated using VDJtools v1.0.0. To reduce sampling bias, subsequent analyses other than the diversity analysis used only the 250 most abundant clonotypes in each sample. TCRdb trimmed the raw reads at Q25, called clones with MiXCR and kept productive beta chains. CDR3 protein duplicates are merged, each entry listing the most common genes and DNA. Clone size and V and J calls follow TCRdb, not the original study. Within this sample are fewer than 250,000 distinct CDR3 sequences, with about two thirds of them counted one time only. Together, the top ten hold around 7.1% of the sample.

Study-wide findings and limitations: Repertoire overlap was higher between tumor regions (mean about 35%) than tumor-adjacent (approximately 17%) or tumor-blood (approximately 15%) pairs, consistent with antigen-driven expansion. With just five patients in the study, the authors point out that the findings should be validated in a larger study. Because the samples were bulk and unsorted, CD4+ and CD8+ T cell repertoires could not be compared. Compared with blood, tumors had a significantly larger share of the repertoire taken up by the top 250 clones (p = 0.039). Only the TCR beta chain was sequenced, so true repertoire diversity is likely underestimated because unpaired alpha chains were not captured.

Blood RNA was extracted from unsorted whole blood with TRIzol reagent; germline DNA came from the DNeasy Blood & Tissue kit. Patients had chronic HBV infection and were treatment-naive at sampling. Before surgery, four milliliters of peripheral blood were drawn into K2EDTA tubes. The sequencing input was peripheral blood. The TCR originated in a woman aged 55-70 years with primary liver carcinoma and hepatitis B virus infection. Here the chain combines TRBV6-6 and TRBJ2-1; the junction holds 7 bases that match TRBD2. The CDR3 amino acid sequence is: CAGGGDAYTYNEQFF. The DNA sequence is TGTGCCGGCGGGGGAGACGCGTATACCTACAATGAGCAGTTCTTC.